This T cell receptor beta chain was sequenced during a study of T cell repertoires and leukemia-associated antigens (dated by TCRdb to between 2018 and 2021). Background for the entire study: Per sample, about 5.1 to 6.6 million read pairs and roughly 3 to 5.0 million effective reads were obtained, for some 16 million effective reads in total. Using in vitro peptide stimulation of healthy T cells, the study sought to determine the antigen recognized by a TCR Vbeta21 clone earlier detected in CML patients. Points the paper makes about the study in general: Across the four groups, there were no significant differences in the numbers of Vbeta genes (about 64), Jbeta genes (roughly 15), VDJ rearrangements, or unique CDR3s. Antigen specificity and function of the expanded clones were not tested directly and required further investigation.

Total RNA was extracted from the cultured T cells with TRIzol reagent. 5' rapid amplification of cDNA ends (5'RACE) was the method used to amplify TCRbeta libraries from the RNA. Before sequencing, Qubit, an Agilent instrument, and quantitative PCR were used to check library concentration and integrity. Qualified libraries were sequenced on Illumina HiSeq or MiSeq by a commercial service provider. On the study's bioinformatics: TCR sequences in each sample were identified using MiXCR version 1.8.2. For a clone to count as qualified, its CDR3 had to be longer than four amino acids, its nucleotide length had to be in-frame, and the clone could not contain a stop codon. A read counted as effective if the read contained the complete CDR3 structure. Validation of expanded clones was performed by RT-PCR with 24 Vbeta primers, GeneScan spectratyping, and Sanger sequencing. Through fastp at Q25 and MiXCR, TCRdb rebuilt clones from the public reads, retaining in-frame beta chains. Entries are consolidated by CDR3 protein sequence, retaining the most common genes and DNA. V and J calls and clone size were set by TCRdb, not the authors. The table for this sample lists roughly 12,000 distinct CDR3 sequences; roughly 43% of them were counted only once. In total, the top ten clones hold 27% of the sample.

To note about this clonotype: What this receptor recognizes is not known. Per-base quality was not reported, and no clone a single base away is much larger than it.

The germline V gene (reference sequence) sets CDR1 to DFQATT and CDR2 to SNEGSKA. V gives up 3 bases and J gives up 9 bases, and the segment between their germline ends measures 15 bases. The cysteine opens and the phenylalanine closes a CDR3 of 13 amino acids. Left in the record is the CDR3 DNA by itself, 39 bases read in frame from the first base. As a first step, the CD3+ T cells were left to rest overnight in RPMI 1640 lacking fetal bovine serum, at around 2.5 million cells/mL. CD3+ T cells were isolated from PBMCs with MACS immunomagnetic beads following the manufacturer's instructions. The sequencing input was CD3+ T cells sorted from blood and cultured. The source of this sequence is a female donor in good health. The chain couples TRBV20-1 to TRBJ2-1, and TRBD2 may be the D gene, going by 5 matching bases. The encoded CDR3 is CSARGVWAGEQFF. The nucleotide sequence is TGCAGTGCTAGGGGTGTTTGGGCGGGTGAGCAGTTCTTC.